Following are 25 T cell receptor beta chains from one sample sequenced in a study of CD8 T cells in ankylosing spondylitis. Broader study findings: It appeared that ankylosing spondylitis blood was characterized by a TCR beta motif of under ten highly homologous variants.

TCRdb passed the 5' RACE reads through MiXCR, listing each CDR3 protein once. This sample has some 450,000 distinct CDR3 sequences, with roughly 18% found just once. Their cognate antigens are unknown. Sequencing was performed on blood, either unsorted or a sorted T cell fraction (not recorded which). The receptor source for this set is a male donor with ankylosing spondylitis.

The rearrangement uses TRBV20-1 and TRBJ2-5; 7 nucleotides align to TRBD2. J gave up 3 bases and V 8 bases, and 9 bases lay outside the gene matches. There are 13 residues in the CDR3. The germline V gene encodes CDR1 DFQATT and CDR2 SNEGSKA (reference sequence). Written as DNA, the CDR3 is TGCAGTCTCGGCGCCGGGGGGAAAGAGACCCAGTACTTC. Amino acids: CSLGAGGKETQYF.

V and J are TRBV7-8 and TRBJ2-7; 9 bases agree with TRBD2. CDR1 is SGHVS and CDR2 is FQNEAQ in the germline V gene. This CDR3 contains 14 residues. With 5 bases clipped from V and 3 bases from J, the junction kept 5 bases outside the gene matches. The DNA of the CDR3 is TGTGCCAGCAGCCTTAGCGGGAGATACTACGAGCAGTACTTC. Its translation is CASSLSGRYYEQYF.

V gene TRBV24-1 combines with J gene TRBJ2-1, with 11 positions matching TRBD1. With V trimmed by 0 bases and J by 2 bases, 5 bases remained unmatched. Per germline, CDR1 KGHDR and CDR2 SFDVKD. The CDR3 spans 18 residues. In DNA, the CDR3 is TGTGCCACCAGTGATTTGCGGACAGGGGGCCGGGCCTACAATGAGCAGTTCTTC. The encoded protein is CATSDLRTGGRAYNEQFF.

This clonotype was observed a handful of times. The chain's CDR3 is CASSPDRRNTEAFF. The CDR3 DNA follows: TGTGCCAGCAGTCCGGACAGGCGGAACACTGAAGCTTTCTTT. The chain carries TRBV6-1 and TRBJ1-1, with TRBD1 matching 7 bases. This CDR3 comprises 14 residues. Germline V lookup: CDR1 MNHNS, CDR2 SASEGT. V was clipped by 5 bases and J by 1 base; unmatched bases: 4.

This clonotype was counted at least ten times. The chain links TRBV15 to TRBJ1-1; D might be TRBD1 (5 bases). Germline loops: CDR1 LNHNV, CDR2 YYDKDF (reference sequence). The CDR3 has 15 amino acids. The V end was cut by 1 base, the J end by 5 bases, with 14 bases between. In DNA form, the CDR3 reads TGTGCCACCAGCAGAGGACGGGGGAGTTATACTGAAGCTTTCTTT. This encodes CATSRGRGSYTEAFF.

This clonotype occurred a few times. The rearrangement joins TRBV4-2 to TRBJ2-1, with 8 bases fitting TRBD2. Trimming took 0 bases from V and 8 from J; bases not matched to a gene: 12. CDR1 is LGHNA, CDR2 YNFKEQ, per germline. The CDR3 totals 17 residues. The CDR3 coding sequence is TGTGCCAGCAGCCAAGAAGGGACGGGAGGGCCTTGGGATGAGCAGTTCTTC. It yields the protein CASSQEGTGGPWDEQFF.

A few counts support this clonotype. The V call is TRBV20-1, the J call TRBJ2-6; a possible D gene is TRBD2 (5 bases). The CDR3 sequence is 11 residues long. Trimming took off 2 bases at V and 11 bases at J, with 7 bases between the two ends. Germline V CDR1 and CDR2: DFQATT, SNEGSKA (reference sequence). The CDR3 DNA is TGCAGTGCTAGAAAGGGAGACGTCCTGACTTTC. Translation gives CSARKGDVLTF.

This sequence joins TRBV2 and TRBJ2-5, with 7 bases identical to TRBD1. Trimming at V came to 8 bases and at J to 5 bases, leaving 5 bases not matched to a gene. Germline-derived CDR1 and CDR2 are SNHLY and FYNNEI. The CDR3 length is 12 residues. The CDR3 sequence: CASCLRGETQYF. The DNA of the CDR3 is TGTGCCAGCTGTCTCAGGGGGGAGACCCAGTACTTC.

This clonotype was observed a few times. The rearrangement joins TRBV10-3 to TRBJ1-1, with TRBD1 matching over 9 bases. Per the germline V gene, CDR1 is ENHRY and CDR2 is SYGVKD. The J segment lost 5 bases and the V segment lost 7 bases, leaving 8 bases of the junction unmatched. This CDR3 has 14 residues. CDR3 sequence (DNA): TGTGCCATCACCCCCGGGACAGGGAAGACTGAAGCTTTCTTT. It yields the protein CAITPGTGKTEAFF.

There are many counts of this clonotype. V usage is TRBV4-1 and J usage is TRBJ2-2, with TRBD1 as a possible D gene (5 bases). This CDR3 spans 15 amino acids. Per the germline V gene, CDR1 is MGHRA and CDR2 is YSYEKL. The V and J ends lost 3 bases and 4 bases respectively, with 12 bases between them. The CDR3 DNA is TGCGCCAGCAGCCACCCGGCAGGGCCCACCGGGGAGCTGTTTTTT. Residues: CASSHPAGPTGELFF.

In this sample, this clonotype turned up a few times. This chain links TRBV20-1 with TRBJ2-2; 7 bases are shared with TRBD1. The V gene's germline CDR1 is DFQATT and CDR2 SNEGSKA (reference sequence). Trimming at V came to 3 bases and at J to 3 bases, leaving 4 bases not matched to a gene. The CDR3 consists of 14 residues. The CDR3 DNA is TGCAGTGCTAGGGGACAGATAGACACCGGGGAGCTGTTTTTT. Its translation is CSARGQIDTGELFF.

The chain links TRBV20-1 to TRBJ1-1, with D possibly matching TRBD1 (6 bases). CDR3 length equals 13 residues. CDR1 is DFQATT and CDR2 is SNEGSKA in the germline V gene (reference sequence). V lost 3 bases to trimming and J lost 2 bases, with 10 bases between them. This chain's CDR3 is CSARADSNTEAFF. CDR3 DNA: TGCAGTGCTAGGGCGGACAGTAACACTGAAGCTTTCTTT.

This chain links TRBV18 with TRBJ2-1; D is possibly TRBD1 (5 bases). The CDR3 loop spans 14 amino acids. The germline V and J ends were trimmed by 1 base and 3 bases, with 7 bases remaining between them. CDR1 and CDR2 (germline): KGHSH, LQKENI. The chain's CDR3 is CASSPQRGYNEQFF. The CDR3 DNA follows: TGTGCCAGCTCACCACAAAGGGGCTACAATGAGCAGTTCTTC.

In its sample, this clonotype was seen a few times. This rearrangement joins TRBV7-9 to TRBJ2-1; 8 bases match TRBD2. The CDR3 totals 16 residues. Trimming at V came to 1 base and at J to 6 bases, leaving 8 bases not matched to a gene. Germline V gene lookup returns CDR1 SEHNR and CDR2 FQNEAQ (reference sequence). The CDR3 protein is CASSLDQLAELNEQFF. CDR3 bases: TGTGCCAGCAGCTTAGATCAACTAGCGGAACTCAATGAGCAGTTCTTC.

J is TRBJ1-2 and V is TRBV20-1, with D possibly TRBD1 on 5 matching bases. The V gene's germline CDR1 is DFQATT and CDR2 SNEGSKA (reference sequence). Trimming stripped 6 bases from V and 2 bases from J, with 13 bases between. There are 13 residues in the CDR3. DNA of the CDR3: TGCAGTGCCCCAGGGCGGTCGAACTATGGCTACACCTTC. Protein product: CSAPGRSNYGYTF.

This clonotype was seen only once. The V and J genes are TRBV6-5 and TRBJ1-2; D is unclear. Germline-derived CDR1 and CDR2 are MNHEY and SVGAGI. The CDR3 loop spans 15 amino acids. V lost 0 bases to trimming and J lost 0 bases, with 8 bases between them. The DNA of the CDR3 is TGTGCCAGCAGTTACTCGAGGCAGACTAACTATGGCTACACCTTC. Amino acids: CASSYSRQTNYGYTF.

The V and J genes are TRBV28 and TRBJ1-1; D call uncertain. Trimming stripped 8 bases from V and 1 base from J, with 11 bases between. This CDR3 comprises 13 residues. CDR1 is MDHEN and CDR2 is SYDVKM in the germline V gene. CDR3 residues: CASQVFWNTEAFF. CDR3 DNA: TGTGCCAGCCAGGTTTTTTGGAACACTGAAGCTTTCTTT.

This clonotype was picked up a small number of times. V and J are TRBV18 and TRBJ2-7, with TRBD2 identical over 13 bases. The CDR3 loop spans 16 amino acids. The J segment lost 2 bases and the V segment lost 2 bases, leaving 3 bases of the junction unmatched. Per the germline V gene, CDR1 is KGHSH and CDR2 is LQKENI. This chain's CDR3 is CASSPGTSGIAYEQYF. The CDR3 DNA reads TGTGCCAGCTCACCAGGGACTAGCGGGATAGCCTACGAGCAGTACTTC.

The chain has TRBV4-1 and TRBJ2-7, with D perhaps TRBD2 (6 bases). Germline loops: CDR1 MGHRA, CDR2 YSYEKL. This CDR3 spans 14 amino acids. Trimming removed 4 bases from V and 3 bases from J, with 13 bases in between. CDR3 loop: CASSPARGIYEQYF. The CDR3 DNA sequence: TGCGCCAGCAGCCCCGCCCGGGGGATCTACGAGCAGTACTTC.

The chain combines TRBV27 with TRBJ2-1; 9 bases are a match to TRBD1. Looked up from germline, CDR1 is MNHEY and CDR2 is SMNVEV (reference sequence). The CDR3 runs 15 residues. V lost 4 bases and J lost 5; bases outside the gene matches: 6. For the CDR3, the DNA is TGTGCCAGCAGTTCGGGACAGGGCGTCGACAATGAGCAGTTCTTC. Its translation: CASSSGQGVDNEQFF.

The chain combines TRBV20-1 with TRBJ1-1; maybe TRBD1 (6 bases). This CDR3 contains 13 residues. V lost 6 bases and J lost 4, with 15 bases in between. Per germline, CDR1 DFQATT and CDR2 SNEGSKA (reference sequence). The CDR3 loop is CSAARGVVTEAFF. The CDR3 bases are TGCAGTGCAGCTAGGGGGGTTGTCACTGAAGCTTTCTTT.

This clonotype has just a few counts. This chain links TRBV20-1 with TRBJ2-4; 13 bases line up with TRBD2. Germline V CDR1 and CDR2: DFQATT, SNEGSKA (reference sequence). The CDR3 sequence is 16 residues long. Unmatched junction bases numbered 7, after V lost 6 bases and J lost 2 bases. The DNA of the CDR3 is TGCAGTGCCGCCGGGACTAGCGGGATCTCCAAAAACATTCAGTACTTC. Protein: CSAAGTSGISKNIQYF.

In this sample, this clonotype turned up many times. The chain employs TRBV2 and TRBJ1-2; tentatively, D is TRBD1 (6 bases). Trimming pared 7 bases from V and 1 base from J, leaving 13 bases between. CDR1 SNHLY and CDR2 FYNNEI come from the germline V gene. CDR3 length: 14 amino acids. CDR3 loop: CASTYRENNYGYTF. CDR3 bases: TGTGCCAGCACTTACAGGGAAAATAACTATGGCTACACCTTC. The full variable domain, with the rest looked up from reference TRBV2 and TRBJ1-2, is EPEVTQTPSHQVTQMGQEVILRCVPISNHLYFYWYRQILGQKVEFLVSFYNNEISEKSEIFDDQFSVERPDGSNFTLKIRSTKLEDSAMYFCASTYRENNYGYTFGSGTRLTVV.

In this sample, this clonotype turned up a few times. The chain recombines TRBV6-1 with TRBJ1-1; D gene ambiguous. Looked up from germline, CDR1 is MNHNS and CDR2 is SASEGT. V lost 5 bases to trimming and J lost 8 bases, with 15 bases between them. CDR3 length equals 13 residues. Here the CDR3 reads CASSRDSSGEAFF. The CDR3 DNA follows: TGTGCCAGCAGTCGGGATTCCTCGGGGGAAGCTTTCTTT.

There are a few counts of this clonotype. This chain connects TRBV3-1 to TRBJ2-2; 7 nucleotides line up with TRBD1. Germline V gene lookup returns CDR1 LGHDT and CDR2 YNNKEL (reference sequence). The CDR3 spans 21 residues. The trim removed 1 base at V and 0 bases at J, leaving 17 bases unmatched. The DNA of the CDR3 is TGTGCCAGCAGCCAAGCGCCGCAAGACAGGGTGAGACCTCCGAACACCGGGGAGCTGTTTTTT. It codes for CASSQAPQDRVRPPNTGELFF.